These 7 T cell receptor beta chains were all obtained from the same sample, sequenced in a study of shared clonotypes between healthy human individuals. The protocol was immunoSEQ multiplex PCR, while the TCRdb copy is restricted to in-frame clones and leaves out a portion. The table lists about 2.4 million clones, more than 85% of them singletons. Sequenced sample: naive CD4+ T cells from PBMCs. Described subset: CD45RA+ positively selected. These receptor sequences come from a man aged 18 to 30 in good health. Some clones in this sample may be carry-over from other donors' samples.

J is TRBJ2-1 and V is TRBV2; the D gene could be TRBD1 or TRBD2 (5 bases each). Trimming removed 6 bases from V and 2 bases from J, with 11 bases in between. The CDR3 is 14 amino acids. Germline CDR1 and CDR2: SNHLY and FYNNEI. The CDR3 DNA reads as TGTGCCAGCAGACCGGGACGAACCTACAATGAGCAGTTCTTC. This codes for CASRPGRTYNEQFF.

This chain connects TRBV30 to TRBJ1-3; D gene unclear. Germline V gene sequence: CDR1 GTSNPN, CDR2 SVGIG (reference sequence). The CDR3 is made up of 17 amino acids. V was clipped by 0 bases and J by 4 bases, with 19 bases between them. The CDR3: CAWSVGWPAWNGNTIYF. The CDR3 DNA reads as TGTGCCTGGAGTGTTGGGTGGCCTGCGTGGAACGGAAACACCATATATTTT.

The V and J genes are TRBV10-3 and TRBJ2-1; D is possibly TRBD2 (6 bases). Germline-derived CDR1 and CDR2 are ENHRY and SYGVKD. The CDR3 has 16 amino acids. Deletions cut 4 bases from V and 3 bases from J, with 16 bases between. CDR3 DNA: TGTGCCATCAGTGGATCGACTAGTCTCCTCTACAATGAGCAGTTCTTC. Amino acid sequence: CAISGSTSLLYNEQFF.

This chain uses TRBV5-4 with TRBJ1-2; D uncertain. Germline CDR1 and CDR2: SGHNT and YYREEE (reference sequence). Trimming removed 1 base at V and 4 bases at J, with 8 bases between. CDR3 length: 13 residues. Written as DNA, the CDR3 is TGTGCCAGCAGCTTGTTAGGGAGCTATGGCTACACCTTC. It translates to CASSLLGSYGYTF.

The chain has TRBV2 and TRBJ2-7; D is unclear. V was shortened by 11 bases and J by 1 base, with 9 bases between the two germline ends. This CDR3 comprises 11 residues. CDR1 and CDR2 (germline): SNHLY, FYNNEI. CDR3 protein: CALGGSYEQYF. CDR3 in DNA: TGTGCCCTCGGTGGTTCCTACGAGCAGTACTTC.

The chain uses TRBV7-8 and TRBJ1-1; D remains unclear. The CDR3 sequence is 14 residues long. The V end lost 4 bases, the J end lost 10 bases, and 19 bases lay between the germline ends. Germline CDR1 is SGHVS and CDR2 is FQNEAQ. The CDR3 DNA is TGTGCCAGCAGCTCCTACGAGGCCTCCATCGGAGCTTTCTTT. Protein sequence: CASSSYEASIGAFF. Full variable domain (missing parts from reference TRBV7-8 and TRBJ1-1): GAGVSQSPRYKVAKRGQDVALRCDPISGHVSLFWYQQALGQGPEFLTYFQNEAQLDKSGLPSDRFFAERPEGSVSTLKIQRTQQEDSAVYLCASSSYEASIGAFFGQGTRLTVV.

Here the CDR3 DNA reads TGTGCCTGGAGTGGACCAGAGCTAAAGAACACCGGGGAGCTGTTTTTT. Its translation is CAWSGPELKNTGELFF. The J gene is TRBJ2-2, the V gene TRBV30, with D hard to call. The CDR3 loop spans 16 amino acids. Germline CDR1 reads GTSNPN; CDR2 reads SVGIG (reference sequence). V lost 1 base, J lost 1 base, and 13 bases lay in between.